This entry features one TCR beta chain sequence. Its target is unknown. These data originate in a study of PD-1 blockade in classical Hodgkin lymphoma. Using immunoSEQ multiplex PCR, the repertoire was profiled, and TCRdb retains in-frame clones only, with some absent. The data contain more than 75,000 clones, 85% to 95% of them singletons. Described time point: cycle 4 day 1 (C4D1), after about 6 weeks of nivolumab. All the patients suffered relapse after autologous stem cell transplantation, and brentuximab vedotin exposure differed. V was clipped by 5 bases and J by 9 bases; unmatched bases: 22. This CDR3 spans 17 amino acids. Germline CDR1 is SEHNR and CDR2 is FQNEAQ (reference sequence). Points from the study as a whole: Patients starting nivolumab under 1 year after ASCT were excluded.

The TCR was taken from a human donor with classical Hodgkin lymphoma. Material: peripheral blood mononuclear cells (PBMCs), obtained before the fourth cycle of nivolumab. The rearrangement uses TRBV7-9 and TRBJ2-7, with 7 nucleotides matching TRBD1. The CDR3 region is CASSRTTGALERVWQYF. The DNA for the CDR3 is TGTGCCAGCAGCCGTACCACAGGGGCCTTAGAGAGAGTTTGGCAGTACTTC.